Each of the 13 T cell receptor beta chains below was sequenced from the same sample in a study of blood T cell repertoires in COVID-19. Repertoires were generated with immunoSEQ multiplex PCR, while TCRdb's copy carries only in-frame clones and drops some. The sample holds about 130,000 clones, about four fifths seen once. Sequencing input: peripheral blood. Source of these receptors: a man in his forties with active or convalescent COVID-19.

In this sample, this clone turned up many times. The gene calls are TRBV9 and TRBJ1-1; D not certain. The germline V gene encodes CDR1 SGDLS and CDR2 YYNGEE. The CDR3 contains 13 residues. Trimming shortened V by 4 bases and J by 5 bases, and 12 bases separated the two germline ends. The CDR3 is CASSLRTGTEAFF. For the CDR3, the DNA is TGTGCCAGCAGCCTTCGGACGGGAACTGAAGCTTTCTTT.

The J gene is TRBJ2-6, the V gene TRBV7-3; TRBD2 might be the D (6 bases). CDR3 length: 15 amino acids. V shed 5 bases and J shed 1 base, with 9 bases lying between them. From germline, CDR1 is SGHTA and CDR2 FQGTGA. The CDR3 loop reads CASSPRGSGANVLTF. The CDR3 region has the DNA TGTGCCAGCAGCCCGCGGGGTTCTGGGGCCAACGTCCTGACTTTC.

The CDR3 DNA reads TGCGCCAGCAGCCCCCTCAGGGGCACGGCTAATGAAAAACTGTTTTTT. Its translation: CASSPLRGTANEKLFF. J is TRBJ1-4 and V is TRBV4-1; tentative D call: TRBD1 (6 bases). The CDR3 sequence is 16 residues long. Germline V CDR1 and CDR2: MGHRA, YSYEKL. Trimming removed 4 bases from V and 3 bases from J, with 15 bases in between.

The chain links TRBV11-2 to TRBJ2-5, with D tentatively TRBD1 (5 bases). Germline CDR1 and CDR2: SGHAT and FQNNGV. The CDR3 has 13 amino acids. V gave up 3 bases and J gave up 5 bases, with 10 bases separating them. This CDR3 reads CASSFRVQETQYF. The CDR3 DNA sequence: TGTGCCAGCAGCTTCAGGGTTCAGGAGACCCAGTACTTC.

This clone was recorded only once. The genes are TRBV7-9 and TRBJ2-5, with 8 bases fitting TRBD1. CDR3 length equals 15 residues. Germline V gene data show CDR1 as SEHNR and CDR2 as FQNEAQ (reference sequence). V shed 5 bases, J shed 4 bases, and the junction held 9 bases outside the gene matches. This CDR3 reads CASSPQGAMRETQYF. In DNA form, the CDR3 reads TGTGCCAGCAGCCCGCAGGGGGCCATGAGAGAGACCCAGTACTTC.

The V gene is TRBV6-5, the J gene TRBJ2-3; D uncertain. The germline gives CDR1 MNHEY, CDR2 SVGAGI. Trimming shortened V by 2 bases and J by 2 bases, and 11 bases separated the two germline ends. This CDR3 has 15 residues. CDR3: CASSYEAVDTDTQYF. In DNA form, the CDR3 reads TGTGCCAGCAGTTACGAGGCAGTCGACACAGATACGCAGTATTTT.

The rearrangement links TRBV6-5 to TRBJ1-4; the D is unclear. This CDR3 spans 14 amino acids. Germline CDR1 and CDR2: MNHEY and SVGAGI. The V and J ends lost 5 bases and 7 bases respectively, with 14 bases between them. The CDR3 bases are TGTGCCAGCAGTCTTTCTGCCAGAGGTGAAAAACTGTTTTTT. It specifies CASSLSARGEKLFF.

The CDR3 DNA is TGTGCCAGCACTGAGGGGACTCCTGGAAACACCATATATTTT. Amino acid sequence: CASTEGTPGNTIYF. This rearrangement joins TRBV6-6 to TRBJ1-3; D perhaps matches TRBD1 (5 bases). The germline CDR1 and CDR2 sequences are MNHNY and SVGAGI (reference sequence). This CDR3 contains 14 residues. V was shortened by 7 bases and J by 2 bases, with 12 bases between the two germline ends.

The chain couples TRBV2 to TRBJ1-5; 7 bases fit TRBD1. Losses at the gene ends were 2 bases for V and 4 bases for J; bases not matched to a gene: 5. The germline V gene has CDR1 SNHLY and CDR2 FYNNEI. The CDR3 length is 15 residues. The CDR3 bases are TGTGCCAGCAGTGAATTACAGGGGCAAAATCAGCCCCAGCATTTT. Translated, it gives CASSELQGQNQPQHF.

The chain uses TRBV6-1 and TRBJ1-1; D may be TRBD1 (5 bases). CDR3 length: 14 amino acids. Germline V CDR1 and CDR2: MNHNS, SASEGT. V lost 3 bases, J lost 3 bases, and 11 bases lay in between. CDR3 bases: TGTGCCAGCAGTGACAGGGTGCGAGACACTGAAGCTTTCTTT. Protein sequence: CASSDRVRDTEAFF.

Only one count was recorded for this clone. J is TRBJ1-5 and V is TRBV15; D is possibly TRBD1 (6 bases). The germline V and J ends were trimmed by 3 bases and 6 bases, with 9 bases remaining between them. The V gene's germline CDR1 is LNHNV and CDR2 YYDKDF (reference sequence). CDR3 length: 13 residues. The CDR3 loop is CATSSAGAQPQHF. CDR3 in DNA: TGTGCCACCAGCAGTGCAGGGGCTCAGCCCCAGCATTTT. The full variable domain, completed using reference TRBV15 and TRBJ1-5, is DAMVIQNPRYQVTQFGKPVTLSCSQTLNHNVMYWYQQKSSQAPKLLFHYYDKDFNNEADTPDNFQSRRPNTSFCFLDIRSPGLGDTAMYLCATSSAGAQPQHFGDGTRLSIL.

The chain employs TRBV6-1 and TRBJ1-1; maybe TRBD1 (5 bases). Germline V gives CDR1 MNHNS, CDR2 SASEGT. This CDR3 comprises 14 residues. The ends were cut back, 2 bases at V and 7 bases at J, with 14 bases in the middle. The CDR3 here is CASSERIRDYEAFF. In DNA, the CDR3 is TGTGCCAGCAGTGAAAGGATCAGGGACTATGAAGCTTTCTTT.

The J gene is TRBJ2-6, the V gene TRBV19; possibly TRBD2 for D (6 bases). The CDR3 runs 16 residues. Germline V gives CDR1 LNHDA, CDR2 SQIVND (reference sequence). V lost 5 bases and J lost 4, with 15 bases in between. The CDR3 coding sequence is TGTGCCAGTAGTCCCGAGGAGGGGACCGGGGCCAACGTCCTGACTTTC. This sequence encodes CASSPEEGTGANVLTF.